The sample holds many counts of the clone carrying this TCR beta chain. Its specificity is not known. CDR3 length: 14 residues. V dropped 2 bases and J dropped 6; count of bases not matched to a gene: 4. This sample is drawn from a study of CD8 T cells in ankylosing spondylitis. Study-wide findings and caveats: Clones linked to disease were reported to show significant enrichment in matched ankylosing spondylitis synovial fluid. What seemed typical of ankylosing spondylitis blood was a TCR beta motif built from eight highly homologous variants. Peripheral blood held disease-linked clones only at relatively low frequency, and these were CD8+. Earlier studies detected some motif variants in reactive arthritis synovial fluid and blood.

Construction of TCR beta libraries was performed using quantitative 5'-RACE with molecular barcodes. TCRdb re-called the 5' RACE reads through MiXCR, storing one row per CDR3 protein. The table has a few hundred thousand distinct CDR3 sequences, approximately 20% seen once. The rearrangement joins TRBV12-3 or TRBV12-4 to TRBJ2-4; the match to TRBD2 covers 7 bases. This TCR was sampled from a male donor with ankylosing spondylitis. The specimen sequenced was blood, either unsorted or a sorted T cell fraction (not recorded which). CDR3 in amino acids: CASSLSGGGNIQYF. CDR3 in DNA: TGTGCCAGCAGTTTATCGGGAGGAGGAAACATTCAGTACTTC.